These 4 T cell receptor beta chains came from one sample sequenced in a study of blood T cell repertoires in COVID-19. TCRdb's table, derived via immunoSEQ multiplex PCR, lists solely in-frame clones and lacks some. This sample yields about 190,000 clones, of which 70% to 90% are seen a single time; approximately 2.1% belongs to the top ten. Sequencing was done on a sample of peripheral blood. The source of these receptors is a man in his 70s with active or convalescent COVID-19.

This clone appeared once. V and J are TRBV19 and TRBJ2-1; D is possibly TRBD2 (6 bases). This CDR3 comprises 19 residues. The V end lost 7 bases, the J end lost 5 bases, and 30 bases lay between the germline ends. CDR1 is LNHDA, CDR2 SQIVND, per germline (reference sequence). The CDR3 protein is CASTPHPSTRASVNNEQFF. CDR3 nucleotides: TGTGCCAGTACCCCACACCCCTCCACCCGGGCTAGCGTTAACAATGAGCAGTTCTTC.

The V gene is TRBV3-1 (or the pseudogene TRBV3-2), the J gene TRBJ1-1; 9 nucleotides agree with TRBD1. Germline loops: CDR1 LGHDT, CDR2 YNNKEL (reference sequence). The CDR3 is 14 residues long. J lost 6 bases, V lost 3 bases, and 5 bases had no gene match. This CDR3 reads CASSHSDRGAEAFF. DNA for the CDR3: TGTGCCAGCAGCCACTCGGACAGGGGTGCTGAAGCTTTCTTT.

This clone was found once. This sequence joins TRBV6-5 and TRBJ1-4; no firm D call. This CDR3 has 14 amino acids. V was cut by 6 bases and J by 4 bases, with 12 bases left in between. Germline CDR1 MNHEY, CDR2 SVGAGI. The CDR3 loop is CASRNAGFNEKLFF. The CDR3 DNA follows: TGTGCCAGCAGAAACGCGGGGTTTAATGAAAAACTGTTTTTT.

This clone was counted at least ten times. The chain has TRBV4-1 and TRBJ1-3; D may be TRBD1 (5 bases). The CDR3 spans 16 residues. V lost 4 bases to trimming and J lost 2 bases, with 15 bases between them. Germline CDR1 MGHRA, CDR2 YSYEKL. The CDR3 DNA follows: TGCGCCAGCAGCCCTGGGGCCGCGCGAACTGGAAACACCATATATTTT. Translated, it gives CASSPGAARTGNTIYF.